This T cell receptor (beta chain) emerged from a study of a mutant IDH1 vaccine in newly diagnosed glioma. Time point indicated: baseline, week 1 (first vaccination visit). Treatment of the sample: pre-vaccination baseline after standard-of-care therapy. With 7 bases clipped from V and 0 bases from J, the junction kept 2 bases outside the gene matches. This CDR3 spans 14 amino acids. Germline-derived CDR1 and CDR2 are SNHLY and FYNNEI. Clones were read by immunoSEQ multiplex PCR, and TCRdb kept only the in-frame ones, dropping some. Here the sample spans 98,000 or so clones, around 90% being singletons.

The receptor's source is a woman aged 45 to 65 with glioma. This chain uses TRBV2 with TRBJ1-5, with 8 bases that match TRBD1. The material was PBMCs, obtained from a glioma patient treated with radiotherapy, temozolomide or both. CDR3 sequence: CASTDRGSNQPQHF. The CDR3 nucleotides are TGTGCCAGCACCGACAGGGGTAGCAATCAGCCCCAGCATTTT.